This entry is about one T cell receptor beta chain. What it binds is not known. Treatment indicated: oral pan-JAK inhibitor, 5-10 mg twice daily. Germline V lookup: CDR1 SEHNR, CDR2 FQNEAQ (reference sequence). The V gene lost 5 bases and the J gene lost 3 bases, with 11 bases spanning the gap. This CDR3 is built from 13 residues. The sample is drawn from a study of CD8+ T cells in alopecia areata. Study at large: Oral tofacitinib, 5 to 10 mg twice daily, was given in an open-label trial. Study-wide points: TCR sharing across patients was less clear than in mice, possibly HLA-related.

RNA extraction was followed by reverse transcription into cDNA, which acted as the sequencing template. Sequenced by immunoSEQ multiplex PCR; TCRdb stores in-frame clones only, minus some. This sample has 150,000 or so clones, with about 86% found just once. This sequence was found in a human donor with alopecia areata. This chain joins TRBV7-9 and TRBJ2-7; D not resolved. The material was CD8+ T cells sorted from blood, obtained at week 4, from a patient treated with tofacitinib. This chain's CDR3 is CASSTGADYEQYF. DNA for the CDR3: TGTGCCAGCAGCACCGGTGCCGACTACGAGCAGTACTTC.